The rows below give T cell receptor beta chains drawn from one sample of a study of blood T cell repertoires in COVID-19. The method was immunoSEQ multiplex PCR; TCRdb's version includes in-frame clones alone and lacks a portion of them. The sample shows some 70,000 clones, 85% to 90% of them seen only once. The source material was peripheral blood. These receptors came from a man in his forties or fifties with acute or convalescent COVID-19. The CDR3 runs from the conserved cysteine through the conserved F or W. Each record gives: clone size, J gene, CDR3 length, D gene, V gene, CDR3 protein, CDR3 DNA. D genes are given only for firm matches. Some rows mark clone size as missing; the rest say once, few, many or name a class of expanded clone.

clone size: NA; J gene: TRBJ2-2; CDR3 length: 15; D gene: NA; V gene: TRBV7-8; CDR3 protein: CASSSIRGSAGELFF; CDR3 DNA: TGTGCCAGCAGCTCAATACGGGGGTCGGCCGGGGAGCTGTTTTTT
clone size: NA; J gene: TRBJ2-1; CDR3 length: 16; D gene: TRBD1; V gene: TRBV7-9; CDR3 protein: CASSFPGTGTYNEQFF; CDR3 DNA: TGTGCCAGCAGTTTCCCCGGGACAGGGACCTACAATGAGCAGTTCTTC
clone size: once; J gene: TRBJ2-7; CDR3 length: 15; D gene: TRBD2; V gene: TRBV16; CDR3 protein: CASSQRGGAPLEQYF; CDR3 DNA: TGTGCCAGCAGCCAAAGGGGAGGGGCCCCCCTGGAGCAGTACTTC
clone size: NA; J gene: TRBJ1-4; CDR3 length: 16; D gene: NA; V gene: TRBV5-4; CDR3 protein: CASSFSTTGVDEKLFF; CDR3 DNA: TGTGCCAGCAGCTTCTCTACGACAGGAGTCGATGAAAAACTGTTTTTT
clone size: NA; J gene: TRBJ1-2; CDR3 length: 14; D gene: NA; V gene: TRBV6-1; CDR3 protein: CASSERTEFYGYTF; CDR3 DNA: TGTGCCAGCAGTGAAAGGACAGAATTCTATGGCTACACCTTC
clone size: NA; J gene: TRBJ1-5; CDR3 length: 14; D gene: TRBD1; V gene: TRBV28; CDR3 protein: CASSLGQGAVPQHF; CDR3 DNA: TGTGCCAGCAGTTTAGGACAGGGGGCAGTGCCCCAGCATTTT
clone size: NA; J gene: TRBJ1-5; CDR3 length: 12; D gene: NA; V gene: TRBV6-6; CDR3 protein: CASGGGNQPQHF; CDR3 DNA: TGTGCCAGCGGGGGGGGCAATCAGCCCCAGCATTTT
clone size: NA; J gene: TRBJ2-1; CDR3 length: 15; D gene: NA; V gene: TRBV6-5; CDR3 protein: CASSFNFGTPGEQFF; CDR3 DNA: TGTGCCAGCAGTTTCAACTTCGGGACTCCTGGGGAGCAGTTCTTC
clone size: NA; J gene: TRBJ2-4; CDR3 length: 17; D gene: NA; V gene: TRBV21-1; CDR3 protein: CASSLWTACRAKNIQYF; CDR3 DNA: TGTGCCAGCAGCCTTTGGACTGCTTGTAGGGCCAAAAACATTCAGTACTTC
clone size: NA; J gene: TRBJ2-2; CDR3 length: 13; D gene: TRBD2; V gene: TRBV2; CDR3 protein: CATSGRGTGELFF; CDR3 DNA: TGTGCCACTAGCGGGAGGGGCACCGGGGAGCTGTTTTTT
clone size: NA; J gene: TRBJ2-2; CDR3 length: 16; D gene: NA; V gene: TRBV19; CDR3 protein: CASSITGSYNTGELFF; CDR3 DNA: TGTGCCAGTAGTATTACGGGTTCTTATAACACCGGGGAGCTGTTTTTT
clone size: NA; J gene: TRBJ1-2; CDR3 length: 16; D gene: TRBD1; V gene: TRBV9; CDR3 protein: CASSILDRECLYGYTF; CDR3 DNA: TGTGCCAGCAGCATTCTTGACAGGGAATGCCTCTATGGCTACACCTTC
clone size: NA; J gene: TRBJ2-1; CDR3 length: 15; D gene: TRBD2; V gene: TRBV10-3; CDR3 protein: CAIRGTSGRANEQFF; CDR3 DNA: TGTGCCATCAGGGGGACTAGCGGGAGGGCCAATGAGCAGTTCTTC
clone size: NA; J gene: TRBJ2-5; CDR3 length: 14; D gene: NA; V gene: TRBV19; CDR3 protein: CASSADLVEETQYF; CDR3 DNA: TGTGCCAGTAGTGCCGATCTCGTAGAAGAGACCCAGTACTTC
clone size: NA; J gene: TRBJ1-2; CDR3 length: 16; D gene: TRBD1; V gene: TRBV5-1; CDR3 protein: CASSGRTGGAMEGYTF; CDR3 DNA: TGCGCCAGCAGCGGTCGGACAGGGGGCGCGATGGAGGGCTACACCTTC
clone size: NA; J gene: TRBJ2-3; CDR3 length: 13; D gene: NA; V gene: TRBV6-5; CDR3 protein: CASSSSLRDTQYF; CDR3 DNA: TGTGCCAGCAGTTCCAGTTTGAGGGATACGCAGTATTTT
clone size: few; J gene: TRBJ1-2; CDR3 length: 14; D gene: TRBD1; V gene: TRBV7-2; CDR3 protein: CASSLRGLDYGYTF; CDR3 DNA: TGTGCCAGCAGCTTAAGGGGGCTCGACTATGGCTACACCTTC
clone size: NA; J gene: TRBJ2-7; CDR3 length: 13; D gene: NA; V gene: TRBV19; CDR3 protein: CASSYRVKDEQYF; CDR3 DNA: TGTGCCAGTAGTTACAGGGTGAAGGACGAGCAGTACTTC
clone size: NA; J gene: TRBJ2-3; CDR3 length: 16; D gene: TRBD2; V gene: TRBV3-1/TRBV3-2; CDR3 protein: CASSPLQREGTDTQYF; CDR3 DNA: TGTGCCAGCAGCCCTCTACAGCGGGAGGGCACAGATACGCAGTATTTT
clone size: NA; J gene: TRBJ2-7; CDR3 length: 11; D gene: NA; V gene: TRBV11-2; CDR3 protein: CASSLDSEQYF; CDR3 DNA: TGTGCCAGCAGCTTAGATTCAGAGCAGTACTTC
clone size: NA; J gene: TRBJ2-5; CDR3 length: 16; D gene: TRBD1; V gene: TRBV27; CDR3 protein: CASSPQGTGFSKTQYF; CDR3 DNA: TGTGCCAGCAGCCCCCAAGGGACAGGCTTTAGCAAGACCCAGTACTTC
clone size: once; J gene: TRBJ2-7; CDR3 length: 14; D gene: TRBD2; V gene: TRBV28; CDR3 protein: CAVTGGATTYEQYF; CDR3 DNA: TGTGCCGTCACCGGGGGGGCTACAACCTACGAGCAGTACTTC
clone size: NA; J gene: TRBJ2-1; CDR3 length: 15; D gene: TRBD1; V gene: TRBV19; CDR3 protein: CASSMRDRANNEQFF; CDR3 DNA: TGTGCCAGTAGTATGAGGGACAGGGCCAACAATGAGCAGTTCTTC
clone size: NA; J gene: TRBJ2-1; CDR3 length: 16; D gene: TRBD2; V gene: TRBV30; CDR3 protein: CAWSVPGTSAYNEQFF; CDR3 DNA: TGTGCCTGGAGTGTACCTGGGACTAGCGCCTACAATGAGCAGTTCTTC
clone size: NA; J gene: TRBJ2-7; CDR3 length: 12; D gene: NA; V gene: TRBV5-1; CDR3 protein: CASSWGFGEQYF; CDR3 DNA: TGCGCCAGCAGCTGGGGCTTCGGCGAGCAGTACTTC
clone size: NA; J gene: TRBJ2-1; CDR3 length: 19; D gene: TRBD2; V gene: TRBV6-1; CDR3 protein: CASSGDFGTSARPYNEQFF; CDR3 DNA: TGTGCCAGCAGTGGCGATTTCGGGACTAGCGCAAGACCCTACAATGAGCAGTTCTTC
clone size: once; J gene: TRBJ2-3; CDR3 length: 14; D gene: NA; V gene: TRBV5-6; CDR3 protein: CATYRGSWMDTQYF; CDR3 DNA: TGTGCCACCTACCGAGGGAGTTGGATGGATACGCAGTATTTT
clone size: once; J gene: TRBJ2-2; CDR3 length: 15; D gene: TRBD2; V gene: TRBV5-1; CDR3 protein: CASGTSGTNTGELFF; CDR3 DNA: TGCGCCAGTGGGACTAGCGGGACTAACACCGGGGAGCTGTTTTTT
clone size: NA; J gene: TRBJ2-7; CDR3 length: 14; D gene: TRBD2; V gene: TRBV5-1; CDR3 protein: CASSSGLDPYEQYF; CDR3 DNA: TGCGCCAGCAGCTCCGGACTAGACCCCTACGAGCAGTACTTC
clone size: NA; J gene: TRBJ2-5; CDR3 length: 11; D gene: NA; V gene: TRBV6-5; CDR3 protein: CASSSGETQYF; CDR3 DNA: TGTGCCAGCAGTTCGGGAGAGACCCAGTACTTC
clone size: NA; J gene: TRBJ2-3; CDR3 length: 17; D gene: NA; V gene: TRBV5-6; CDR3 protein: CASSLGNQGRYTDTQYF; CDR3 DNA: TGTGCCAGCAGCTTGGGAAATCAGGGGCGGTACACAGATACGCAGTATTTT
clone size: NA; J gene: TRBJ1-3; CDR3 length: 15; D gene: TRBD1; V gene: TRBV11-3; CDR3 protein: CASSYQGASGNTIYF; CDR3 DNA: TGTGCCAGCAGCTATCAGGGGGCCTCAGGAAACACCATATATTTT
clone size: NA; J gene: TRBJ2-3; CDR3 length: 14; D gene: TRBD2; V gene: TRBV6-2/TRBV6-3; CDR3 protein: CASSWTSGTDTQYF; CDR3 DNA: TGTGCCAGCAGTTGGACTAGCGGCACAGATACGCAGTATTTT
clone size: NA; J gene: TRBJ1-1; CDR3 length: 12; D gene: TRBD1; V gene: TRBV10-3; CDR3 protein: CAIRTGGTEAFF; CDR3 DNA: TGTGCCATTCGGACAGGGGGTACTGAAGCTTTCTTT
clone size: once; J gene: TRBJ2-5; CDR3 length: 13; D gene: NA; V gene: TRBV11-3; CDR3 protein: CASSFGVLQTQYF; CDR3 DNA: TGTGCCAGCAGCTTCGGGGTTTTACAGACCCAGTACTTC
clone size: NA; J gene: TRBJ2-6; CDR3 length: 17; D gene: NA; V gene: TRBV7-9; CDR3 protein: CASSLISGLSGANVLTF; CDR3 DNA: TGTGCCAGCAGCTTGATCAGTGGCCTCTCTGGGGCCAACGTCCTGACTTTC
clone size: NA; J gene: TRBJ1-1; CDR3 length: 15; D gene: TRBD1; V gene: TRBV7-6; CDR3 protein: CASSLSQGGNTEAFF; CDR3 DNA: TGTGCCAGCAGCTTATCACAGGGGGGAAACACTGAAGCTTTCTTT
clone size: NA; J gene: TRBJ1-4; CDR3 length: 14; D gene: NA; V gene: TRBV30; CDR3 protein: CAWSVPGSVEKLFF; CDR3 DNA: TGTGCCTGGAGTGTACCAGGTTCGGTCGAAAAACTGTTTTTT
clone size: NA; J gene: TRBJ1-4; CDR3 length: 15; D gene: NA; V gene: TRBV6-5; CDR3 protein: CASSYGGQGNEKLFF; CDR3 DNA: TGTGCCAGCAGTTACGGCGGGCAGGGGAATGAAAAACTGTTTTTT
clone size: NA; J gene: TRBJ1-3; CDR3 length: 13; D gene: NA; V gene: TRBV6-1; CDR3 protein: CASSEDPRTELYF; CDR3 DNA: TGTGCCAGCAGTGAAGACCCTCGGACAGAGTTATATTTT
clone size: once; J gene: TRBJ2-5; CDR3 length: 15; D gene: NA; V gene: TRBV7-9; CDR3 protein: CASSLDFRYQETQYF; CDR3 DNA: TGTGCCAGCAGCTTAGACTTCCGGTACCAAGAGACCCAGTACTTC
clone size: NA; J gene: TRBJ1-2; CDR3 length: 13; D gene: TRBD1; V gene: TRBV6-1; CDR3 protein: CASSETGDYGYTF; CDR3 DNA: TGTGCCAGCAGTGAAACAGGGGACTATGGCTACACCTTC
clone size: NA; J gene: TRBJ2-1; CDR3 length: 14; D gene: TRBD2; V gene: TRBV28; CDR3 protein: CASRGTSGLNEQFF; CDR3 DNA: TGTGCCAGCAGAGGGACTAGCGGGTTGAATGAGCAGTTCTTC
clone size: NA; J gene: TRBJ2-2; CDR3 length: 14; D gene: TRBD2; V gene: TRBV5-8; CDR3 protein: CASIRLAGAGELFF; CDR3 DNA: TGTGCCAGTATCCGACTAGCGGGAGCCGGGGAGCTGTTTTTT